This passage covers 24 T cell receptor beta chains from one sample sequenced in a study of blood T cell repertoires in COVID-19. Some clones are missing from TCRdb's copy, which holds only in-frame ones; the method was immunoSEQ multiplex PCR. The sample lists around 63,000 clones, around 67% occurring once. Source material: peripheral blood. These receptors were collected from a woman in her forties or fifties with active or convalescent COVID-19.

The chain links TRBV28 to TRBJ1-5, with 7 bases identical to TRBD1. The V and J ends lost 2 bases and 2 bases, in that order; junction bases with no gene match: 9. The CDR3 is 17 amino acids. The V gene's germline CDR1 is MDHEN and CDR2 SYDVKM. For the CDR3, the DNA is TGTGCCAGCAGTTTAATACGAGGGGGCTTGGGCAATCAGCCCCAGCATTTT. Protein product: CASSLIRGGLGNQPQHF.

The table lists this clone with a few counts. CDR3 protein: CASTPPDSHNQPQHF. The CDR3 DNA reads TGTGCCAGCACCCCCCCCGACAGCCACAATCAGCCCCAGCATTTT. The rearrangement links TRBV28 to TRBJ1-5, with D maybe TRBD1 (5 bases). CDR1 is MDHEN, CDR2 SYDVKM, per germline. The CDR3 length is 15 residues. Trimming removed 7 bases at V and 3 bases at J, with 16 bases between.

The CDR3 protein is CATSDLGTGTYNEQFF. CDR3 DNA sequence: TGTGCCACCAGTGATTTGGGGACAGGGACCTACAATGAGCAGTTCTTC. This chain links TRBV24-1 with TRBJ2-1, with 9 bases identical to TRBD1. J gave up 2 bases and V 0 bases, and 1 base lay outside the gene matches. CDR1 KGHDR and CDR2 SFDVKD come from the germline V gene. This CDR3 comprises 16 residues.

This rearrangement joins TRBV7-2 to TRBJ1-5, with 9 bases matching TRBD1. Trimming cost V 5 bases and J 1 base; bases outside gene matches: 9. This CDR3 is built from 17 residues. Per germline, CDR1 SGHTA and CDR2 FQGNSA. Written as DNA, the CDR3 is TGTGCCAGCAGCCCAGGGACAGGGCCGTGGAGCAATCAGCCCCAGCATTTT. Protein product: CASSPGTGPWSNQPQHF.

The V and J genes are TRBV7-9 and TRBJ2-5, with a tentative D call TRBD2 (6 bases). Trimming left V 2 bases short and J 5 bases short, with 12 bases between. Germline V gene lookup returns CDR1 SEHNR and CDR2 FQNEAQ (reference sequence). CDR3 size: 14 residues. CDR3 protein: CASSLYGGDETQYF. The CDR3 DNA reads as TGTGCCAGCAGCTTATACGGGGGAGACGAGACCCAGTACTTC.

In this sample, this clone turned up a few times. The chain joins TRBV30 to TRBJ2-7; 9 bases are a match to TRBD1. V lost 1 base, J lost 4 bases, and 5 bases stayed unmatched. Germline CDR1 GTSNPN, CDR2 SVGIG (reference sequence). This CDR3 spans 14 amino acids. DNA for the CDR3: TGTGCCTGGAGTGGGGGACAGGGTCTTTACGAGCAGTACTTC. Its translation is CAWSGGQGLYEQYF.

This clone was counted a single time. The chain uses TRBV19 and TRBJ1-2; TRBD1 agrees at 8 bases. V gave up 6 bases and J gave up 4 bases; unmatched junction bases: 7. CDR3 size: 14 residues. CDR1 and CDR2 (germline): LNHDA, SQIVND (reference sequence). The CDR3 is CASREDRAGYGYTF. The CDR3 DNA reads as TGTGCCAGTAGGGAGGACAGGGCCGGCTATGGCTACACCTTC.

The chain joins TRBV5-1 to TRBJ2-3; TRBD1 matches at 9 bases. There are 14 residues in the CDR3. J gave up 5 bases and V 3 bases, and 4 bases lay outside the gene matches. CDR1 and CDR2 from the germline V gene are SGHRS and YFSETQ. The CDR3 region is CASSWDRAGDTQYF. The CDR3 region has the DNA TGCGCCAGCAGCTGGGACAGGGCGGGAGATACGCAGTATTTT.

This clone was seen more than once but under ten times. This rearrangement joins TRBV5-1 to TRBJ1-2; 10 nucleotides line up with TRBD1. The CDR3 runs to 16 residues. V lost 0 bases and J lost 6; bases outside the gene matches: 8. Per the germline V gene, CDR1 is SGHRS and CDR2 is YFSETQ. CDR3 in DNA: TGCGCCAGCAGCTTGGCAGGACAGGGGGACCTAAATGGCTACACCTTC. Its translation: CASSLAGQGDLNGYTF. Variable domain in full (rest from reference TRBV5-1 and TRBJ1-2): KAGVTQTPRYLIKTRGQQVTLSCSPISGHRSVSWYQQTPGQGLQFLFEYFSETQRNKGNFPGRFSGRQFSNSRSEMNVSTLELGDSALYLCASSLAGQGDLNGYTFGSGTRLTVV.

This clone was counted between two and nine times. The chain recombines TRBV7-9 with TRBJ1-5; D is perhaps TRBD1 (5 bases). The V end was cut by 5 bases, the J end by 1 base, with 15 bases between. The CDR3 runs 16 residues. Germline CDR1 reads SEHNR; CDR2 reads FQNEAQ (reference sequence). Here the CDR3 DNA reads TGTGCCAGCAGCACTGGTAGGGGTGGGAGCAATCAGCCCCAGCATTTT. The encoded protein is CASSTGRGGSNQPQHF. Complete variable domain (other parts from reference TRBV7-9 and TRBJ1-5): DTGVSQNPRHKITKRGQNVTFRCDPISEHNRLYWYRQTLGQGPEFLTYFQNEAQLEKSRLLSDRFSAERPKGSFSTLEIQRTEQGDSAMYLCASSTGRGGSNQPQHFGDGTRLSIL.

This chain links TRBV13 with TRBJ2-2, with D possibly matching TRBD1 (5 bases). CDR3 size: 20 residues. Germline CDR1 reads PRHDT; CDR2 reads FYEKMQ (reference sequence). V dropped 1 base and J dropped 0 bases, with 21 bases sitting between them. As DNA, the CDR3 is TGTGCCAGCAGCTTAGAGGGCCAGGGTTTATGGAGTTCGAACACCGGGGAGCTGTTTTTT. As protein: CASSLEGQGLWSSNTGELFF.

This clone occurred a few times. This rearrangement joins TRBV9 to TRBJ2-1, with D hard to call. The V gene's germline CDR1 is SGDLS and CDR2 YYNGEE. Between the trimmed V and J ends, which lost 3 bases and 3 bases, there was a span of 7 bases. This CDR3 is built from 13 residues. The DNA for the CDR3 is TGTGCCAGCAGCGGGCAGGTCTACAATGAGCAGTTCTTC. It codes for CASSGQVYNEQFF.

This chain connects TRBV14 to TRBJ2-3, with D possibly TRBD2 on 6 matching bases. V was trimmed by 6 bases and J by 1 base, leaving 14 bases between them. CDR1 is SGHDN and CDR2 is FVKESK in the germline V gene. This CDR3 comprises 15 residues. The CDR3 DNA follows: TGTGCCAGCAGTCCTGGCTGGAGGGGCACAGATACGCAGTATTTT. Protein product: CASSPGWRGTDTQYF. The full variable domain, completed using reference TRBV14 and TRBJ2-3, is EAGVTQFPSHSVIEKGQTVTLRCDPISGHDNLYWYRRVMGKEIKFLLHFVKESKQDESGMPNNRFLAERTGGTYSTLKVQPAELEDSGVYFCASSPGWRGTDTQYFGPGTRLTVL.

This rearrangement joins TRBV19 to TRBJ2-1, with TRBD2 matching 8 bases. CDR1 is LNHDA, CDR2 SQIVND, per germline (reference sequence). V lost 1 base, J lost 5 bases, and 4 bases stayed unmatched. The CDR3 has 15 residues. The CDR3 loop reads CASSIGSGVHNEQFF. CDR3 sequence (DNA): TGTGCCAGTAGTATAGGTAGCGGGGTCCACAATGAGCAGTTCTTC.

The rearrangement links TRBV28 to TRBJ2-3; 10 bases are a match to TRBD2. The length of the CDR3 is 17 residues. Trimming at V came to 7 bases and at J to 0 bases, leaving 10 bases not matched to a gene. Germline CDR1 reads MDHEN; CDR2 reads SYDVKM. In DNA form, the CDR3 reads TGTGCCAGCAAGCAGGAACTAGCGGGATTAAGCACAGATACGCAGTATTTT. Residues: CASKQELAGLSTDTQYF.

This clone was seen only a few times. The chain carries TRBV12-5 and TRBJ1-4, with 7 bases lining up with TRBD1. V dropped 5 bases and J dropped 3; count of bases not matched to a gene: 3. The CDR3 is made up of 14 amino acids. Per germline, CDR1 LGHNT and CDR2 FRNRAP. The CDR3 bases are TGTGCTAGTGGTCCCGGGACAGCTAATGAAAAACTGTTTTTT. This codes for CASGPGTANEKLFF.

This chain connects TRBV3-1 (or the pseudogene TRBV3-2) to TRBJ2-2; D remains ambiguous. Trimming left V 4 bases short and J 1 base short, with 10 bases between. The CDR3 runs to 15 residues. Germline V gives CDR1 LGHDT, CDR2 YNNKEL (reference sequence). CDR3 residues: CASSRRGRNTGELFF. CDR3 bases: TGTGCCAGCAGCCGTAGAGGCAGGAACACCGGGGAGCTGTTTTTT.

The chain recombines TRBV5-4 with TRBJ2-2, with 8 bases fitting TRBD1. The CDR3 is 19 amino acids. The J segment lost 4 bases and the V segment lost 0 bases, leaving 14 bases of the junction unmatched. The germline V gene has CDR1 SGHNT and CDR2 YYREEE (reference sequence). In DNA form, the CDR3 reads TGTGCCAGCAGCTTGGATCCCCCCTGGCAGGGGGCAGGCACCGGGGAGCTGTTTTTT. Translated: CASSLDPPWQGAGTGELFF.

A few counts support this clone. The chain joins TRBV13 to TRBJ2-7, with 7 bases matching TRBD2. The CDR3 length is 14 residues. The J segment lost 3 bases and the V segment lost 5 bases, leaving 7 bases of the junction unmatched. Germline V lookup: CDR1 PRHDT, CDR2 FYEKMQ (reference sequence). The chain's CDR3 is CASSPRLAYYEQYF. As DNA, the CDR3 is TGTGCCAGCAGCCCCAGACTAGCTTACTACGAGCAGTACTTC.

Written as DNA, the CDR3 is TGTGCCAGCAGGGGGACAGGGGCGGGCTATGGCTACACCTTC. It yields the protein CASRGTGAGYGYTF. The chain employs TRBV2 and TRBJ1-2; 10 bases line up with TRBD1. Germline V gives CDR1 SNHLY, CDR2 FYNNEI. J gave up 4 bases and V 6 bases, and 5 bases lay outside the gene matches. The CDR3 extends over 14 amino acids.

At least ten counts were recorded for this clone. The same CDR3 can be traced to other DNA sequences in this sample. The chain uses TRBV6-2 or TRBV6-3 and TRBJ2-2, with 8 nucleotides matching TRBD1. The CDR3 has 15 amino acids. Per germline, CDR1 MNHEY and CDR2 SVGEGT. V trimming: 6 bases; J trimming: 1 base; junction bases outside the gene matches: 4. For the CDR3, the DNA is TGTGCCAGCAGCCACGGACAGGGGAACACCGGGGAGCTGTTTTTT. Residues: CASSHGQGNTGELFF.

The V and J genes are TRBV4-1 and TRBJ2-1, with a weak D call TRBD1 (5 bases). CDR1 and CDR2 from the germline V gene are MGHRA and YSYEKL. CDR3 length equals 17 residues. V gave up 2 bases and J gave up 0 bases, with 14 bases separating them. The CDR3 DNA reads TGCGCCAGCAGCCAACTCCGGACACATACCTCCTACAATGAGCAGTTCTTC. Its translation: CASSQLRTHTSYNEQFF.

In its sample, this clone was seen a few times. Written as DNA, the CDR3 is TGTGCCAGCTCACCACCCGCAGGGCAAGAGACCCAGTACTTC. Its translation: CASSPPAGQETQYF. This chain connects TRBV18 to TRBJ2-5, with D perhaps matching TRBD1 (5 bases). This CDR3 comprises 14 residues. Trimming removed 0 bases at V and 2 bases at J, with 7 bases between. Per the germline V gene, CDR1 is KGHSH and CDR2 is LQKENI.

The gene calls are TRBV29-1 and TRBJ2-5, with TRBD1 matching over 11 bases. The CDR3 length is 13 residues. Germline lookup yields CDR1 SQVTM and CDR2 ANQGSEA. The V and J ends lost 4 bases and 5 bases, in that order; junction bases with no gene match: 3. The CDR3 coding sequence is TGCAGCGTTGGGACAGGGGGCATCGAGACCCAGTACTTC. It yields the protein CSVGTGGIETQYF.